Listed below are T cell receptor beta chains from one sample, sequenced in a study of blood T cell repertoires in COVID-19. Produced via immunoSEQ multiplex PCR; TCRdb's table is partial and in-frame only. The sample lists around 180,000 clones, approximately 77% occurring once. Specimen: peripheral blood. The receptors derive from a woman older than 75 with active or convalescent COVID-19. Both conserved end residues are part of each CDR3. A D gene is named only where the DNA matches it firmly. Clone size is not always given. Where it is, it says once, few, many or a class for expanded clones.

v_call,j_call,clone_size,d_call,cdr3_nt,cdr3_aa
TRBV14,TRBJ2-2,.,.,TGTGCCAGCAGCCAACCGGGAGTCACCGGGGAGCTGTTTTTT,CASSQPGVTGELFF
TRBV19,TRBJ1-2,.,.,TGTGCCAGTAGCCGAAGACAGAGCAACTATGGCTACACCTTC,CASSRRQSNYGYTF
TRBV2,TRBJ1-5,.,.,TGTGCCAGCAGTGATCAGCGTGGCCTCAGTCAGCCCCAGCATTTT,CASSDQRGLSQPQHF
TRBV6-1,TRBJ1-5,.,.,TGTGCCAGCAGTGCTACAGGCCCCGTGGGGAATCAGCCCCAGCATTTT,CASSATGPVGNQPQHF
TRBV14,TRBJ1-3,.,.,TGTGCCAGCAGCCAGTCACAGGGCCTCCTCTCTGGAAACACCATATATTTT,CASSQSQGLLSGNTIYF
TRBV7-9,TRBJ1-1,.,TRBD1,TGTGCCAGCAGCTCCTATTTAGGGGGCGCGAACACTGAAGCTTTCTTT,CASSSYLGGANTEAFF
TRBV19,TRBJ2-2,.,TRBD2,TGTGCCAGTAGTACTCGAAGCGGGAGGGCCGGAACCGGGGAGCTGTTTTTT,CASSTRSGRAGTGELFF
TRBV3-1/TRBV3-2,TRBJ1-6,few,TRBD1,TGTGCCAGCAGCCAAGAGGTGGGGACAGGGGGTTCACCCCTCCACTTT,CASSQEVGTGGSPLHF
TRBV7-9,TRBJ2-1,.,TRBD2,TGTGCCAGCAGCTTCCTAGCGGGGGTAGTGGGGGTCTACAATGAGCAGTTCTTC,CASSFLAGVVGVYNEQFF
TRBV9,TRBJ2-2,.,.,TGTGCCAGCAGCGTAGAGGGACAAGGAGGGGAGCTGTTTTTT,CASSVEGQGGELFF
TRBV7-9,TRBJ1-2,.,.,TGTGCCAGCAGCTTAGCGACAAGAAATGGCTACACCTTC,CASSLATRNGYTF
TRBV5-1,TRBJ2-3,.,TRBD1,TGCGCCAGCAGCTTGGGGACAGGGGGCGATACGCAGTATTTT,CASSLGTGGDTQYF
TRBV6-2/TRBV6-3,TRBJ1-5,.,.,TGTGCCAGCAGCTTTCGACAGCATAGCAATCAGCCCCAGCATTTT,CASSFRQHSNQPQHF
TRBV5-1,TRBJ2-7,.,TRBD1,TGCGCCAGCAGCTTAGGGGGACAGGGTACCTACGAGCAGTACTTC,CASSLGGQGTYEQYF
TRBV5-6,TRBJ2-6,.,.,TGTGCCAGCAGCTCCGGGGGTGGGGCCCCTGGGGCCAACGTCCTGACTTTC,CASSSGGGAPGANVLTF